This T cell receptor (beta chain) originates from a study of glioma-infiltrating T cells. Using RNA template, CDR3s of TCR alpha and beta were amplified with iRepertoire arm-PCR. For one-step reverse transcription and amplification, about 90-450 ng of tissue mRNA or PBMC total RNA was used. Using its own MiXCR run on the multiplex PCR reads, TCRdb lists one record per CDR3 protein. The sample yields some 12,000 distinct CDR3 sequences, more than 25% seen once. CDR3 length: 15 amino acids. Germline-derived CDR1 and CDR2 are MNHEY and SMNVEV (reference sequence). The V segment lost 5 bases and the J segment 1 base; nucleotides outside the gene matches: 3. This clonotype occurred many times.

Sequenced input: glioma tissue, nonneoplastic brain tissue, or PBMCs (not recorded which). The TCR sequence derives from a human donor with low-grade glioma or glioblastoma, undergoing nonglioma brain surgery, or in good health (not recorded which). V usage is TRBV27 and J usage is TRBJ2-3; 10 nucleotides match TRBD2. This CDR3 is CASSPLAGGTDTQYF. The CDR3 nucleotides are TGTGCCAGCAGTCCTCTAGCGGGAGGCACAGATACGCAGTATTTT.